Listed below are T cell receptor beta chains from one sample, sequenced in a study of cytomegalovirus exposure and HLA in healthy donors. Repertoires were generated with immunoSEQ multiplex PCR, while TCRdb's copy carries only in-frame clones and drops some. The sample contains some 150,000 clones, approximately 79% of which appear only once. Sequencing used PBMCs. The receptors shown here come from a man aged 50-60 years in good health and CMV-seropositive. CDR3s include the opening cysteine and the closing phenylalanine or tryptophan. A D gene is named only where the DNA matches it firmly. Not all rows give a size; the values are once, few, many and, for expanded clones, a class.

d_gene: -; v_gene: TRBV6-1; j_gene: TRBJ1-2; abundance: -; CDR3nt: TGTGCCAGTACCAAAACGGGACAAAACTATGGCTACACCTTC; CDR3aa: CASTKTGQNYGYTF
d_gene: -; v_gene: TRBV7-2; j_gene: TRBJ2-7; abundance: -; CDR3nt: TGTGCCAGCAGCTTAGGGGCTAGCCACTCCTACGAGCAGTACTTC; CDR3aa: CASSLGASHSYEQYF
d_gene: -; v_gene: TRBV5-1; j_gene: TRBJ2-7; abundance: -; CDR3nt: TGCGCCAGCAGCTTGTACTACGAGCAGTACTTC; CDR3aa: CASSLYYEQYF
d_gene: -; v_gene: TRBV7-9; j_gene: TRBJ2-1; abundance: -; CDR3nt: TGTTCCAGCAGCTTAGCCCAGATCAGCTCCTACAATGAGCAGTTCTTC; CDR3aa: CSSSLAQISSYNEQFF
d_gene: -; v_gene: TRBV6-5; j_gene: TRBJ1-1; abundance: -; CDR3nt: TGTGCCAGCAGTTACCCGGGACGGGAGACTGAAGCTTTCTTT; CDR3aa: CASSYPGRETEAFF
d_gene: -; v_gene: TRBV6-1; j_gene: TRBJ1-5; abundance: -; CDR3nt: TGTGCCAGCAGTGAGGTAGGGGCCGATGGCAATCAGCCCCAGCATTTT; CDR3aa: CASSEVGADGNQPQHF
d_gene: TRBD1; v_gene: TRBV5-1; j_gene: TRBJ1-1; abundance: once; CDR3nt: TGCGCCAGCAGCTTCCAGGGGGCAGTGAACACTGAAGCTTTCTTT; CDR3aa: CASSFQGAVNTEAFF
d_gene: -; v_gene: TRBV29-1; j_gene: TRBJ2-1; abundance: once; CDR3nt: TGCAGCGTTGGCCTAACTTACAATGAGCAGTTCTTC; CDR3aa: CSVGLTYNEQFF
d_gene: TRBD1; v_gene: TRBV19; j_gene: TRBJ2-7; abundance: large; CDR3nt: TGTGCCAGTAGTGGGGACAGGAGCTCCTACGAGCAGTACTTC; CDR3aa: CASSGDRSSYEQYF
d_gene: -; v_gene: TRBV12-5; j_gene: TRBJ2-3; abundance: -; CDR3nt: TGTGCTAGTGGTTTGGACCAGGATACGCAGTATTTT; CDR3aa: CASGLDQDTQYF
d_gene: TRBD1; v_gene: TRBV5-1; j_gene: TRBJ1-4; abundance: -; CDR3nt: TGCGCCAGCGGGATTACAGGGGGGAACGAAAAACTGTTTTTT; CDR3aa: CASGITGGNEKLFF
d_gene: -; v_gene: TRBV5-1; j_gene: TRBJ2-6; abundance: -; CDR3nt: TGCGCCAGCAGCCTCGGAGGGGTTGGTGGGGCCAACGTCCTGACTTTC; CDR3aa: CASSLGGVGGANVLTF
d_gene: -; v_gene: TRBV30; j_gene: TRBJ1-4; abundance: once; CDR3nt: TGTGCCTGGAGTCAGGGTTTGAATGAAAAACTGTTTTTT; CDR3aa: CAWSQGLNEKLFF
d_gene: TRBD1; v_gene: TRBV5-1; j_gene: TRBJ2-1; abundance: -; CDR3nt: TGCGCCAGCAGCTTGGGTAGGGACAGGGGGGGCAATGAGCAGTTCTTC; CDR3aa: CASSLGRDRGGNEQFF
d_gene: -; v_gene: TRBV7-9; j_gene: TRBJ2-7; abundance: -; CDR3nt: TGTGCCAGCAGAAGCGCCGGGACATTCTACGAGCAGTACTTC; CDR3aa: CASRSAGTFYEQYF
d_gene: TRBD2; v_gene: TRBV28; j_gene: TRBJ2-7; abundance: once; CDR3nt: TGTGCCAGCAGTTTGACTAGCGAGACCGACGAGCAGTACTTC; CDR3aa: CASSLTSETDEQYF
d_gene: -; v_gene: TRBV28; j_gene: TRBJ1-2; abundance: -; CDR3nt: TGTGCCAGCAGCACAAACTCAGGGGATGAAGGCTACACCTTC; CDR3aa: CASSTNSGDEGYTF
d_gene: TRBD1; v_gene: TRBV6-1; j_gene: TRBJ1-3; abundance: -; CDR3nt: TGTGCCAGCAGTGGAGGGGACAGGTCGTCTGGAAACACCATATATTTT; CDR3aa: CASSGGDRSSGNTIYF
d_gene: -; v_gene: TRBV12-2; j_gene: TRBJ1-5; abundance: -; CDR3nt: TGTGCAAGTCGCTTAGTGGGACAGGATAGCAATCAGCCCCAGCATTTT; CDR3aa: CASRLVGQDSNQPQHF
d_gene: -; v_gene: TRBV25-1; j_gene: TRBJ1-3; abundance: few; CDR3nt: TGTGCCAGCAGTGAATTGGGAGGGGCCGACTCTGGAAACACCATATATTTT; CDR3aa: CASSELGGADSGNTIYF
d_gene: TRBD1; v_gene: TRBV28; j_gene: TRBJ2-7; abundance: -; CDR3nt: TGTGCCAGCAACCCGGGACAGTCATACGAGCAGTACTTC; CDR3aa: CASNPGQSYEQYF
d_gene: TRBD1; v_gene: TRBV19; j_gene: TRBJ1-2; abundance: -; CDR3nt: TGTGCCAGTAGTAGCCGGGACAGGGTCTATGGCTACACCTTC; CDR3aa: CASSSRDRVYGYTF
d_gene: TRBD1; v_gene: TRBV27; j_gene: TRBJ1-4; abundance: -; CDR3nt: TGTGCCAGCAGGGGGACAGGGAATGAAAAACTGTTTTTT; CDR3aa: CASRGTGNEKLFF
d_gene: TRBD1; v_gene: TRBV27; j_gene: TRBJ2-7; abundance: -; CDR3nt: TGTGCCAGCAGTTTTGCGGACAGGGCGGGGGAGCAGTACTTC; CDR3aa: CASSFADRAGEQYF
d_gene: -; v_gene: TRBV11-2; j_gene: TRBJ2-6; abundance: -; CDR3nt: TGTGCCAGCAGCTTTGGCGCAGGCTCTGGGGCCAACGTCCTGACTTTC; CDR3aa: CASSFGAGSGANVLTF
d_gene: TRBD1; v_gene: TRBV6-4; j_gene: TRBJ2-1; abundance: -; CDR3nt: TGTGCCAGCAACCCGGGACAGATCTCCTACAATGAGCAGTTCTTC; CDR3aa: CASNPGQISYNEQFF
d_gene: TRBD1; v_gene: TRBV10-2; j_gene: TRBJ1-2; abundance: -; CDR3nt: TGCGCCAGCAGTGAGGACAGGGGGGATGGCTACACCTTC; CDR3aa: CASSEDRGDGYTF
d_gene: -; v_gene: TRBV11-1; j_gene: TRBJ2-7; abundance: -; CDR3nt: TGTGCCAGCAGCCCCCCGGAGTGGTCTACACCCTACGAGCAGTACTTC; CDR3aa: CASSPPEWSTPYEQYF
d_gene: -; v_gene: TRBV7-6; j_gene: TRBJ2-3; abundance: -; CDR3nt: TGTGCCAGCAGCTTAGCAGGGGCCCCCTCAGCGCAGTATTTT; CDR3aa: CASSLAGAPSAQYF
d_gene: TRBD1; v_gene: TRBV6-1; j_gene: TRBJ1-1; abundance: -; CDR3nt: TGTGCCAGCAGTTTACGAACAGGGGGCACTGAAGCTTTCTTT; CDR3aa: CASSLRTGGTEAFF
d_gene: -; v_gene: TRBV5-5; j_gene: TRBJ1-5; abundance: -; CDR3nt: TGTGCCAGCAGCTTGCGGGGGGCGCCGGACAATCAGCCCCAGCATTTT; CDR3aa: CASSLRGAPDNQPQHF
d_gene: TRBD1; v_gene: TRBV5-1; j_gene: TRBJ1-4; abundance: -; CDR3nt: TGCGCCAGCAGCGGGCAGGGGGGTGAAAAACTGTTTTTT; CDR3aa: CASSGQGGEKLFF
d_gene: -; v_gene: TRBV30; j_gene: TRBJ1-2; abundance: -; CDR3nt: TGTGCCTGGAGCGGGACTAACTATGGCTACACCTTC; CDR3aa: CAWSGTNYGYTF
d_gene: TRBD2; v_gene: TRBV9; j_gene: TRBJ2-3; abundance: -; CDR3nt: TGTGCCAGCAGCGCGAAGGGGATAGCGGGAGGGGGAGATACGCAGTATTTT; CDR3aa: CASSAKGIAGGGDTQYF
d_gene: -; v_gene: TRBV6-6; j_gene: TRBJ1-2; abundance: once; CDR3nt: TGTGCCAGCAGTCTCGAGTATGGCTACACCTTC; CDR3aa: CASSLEYGYTF
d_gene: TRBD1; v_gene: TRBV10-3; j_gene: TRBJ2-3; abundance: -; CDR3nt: TGTGCTATCGGTGAGGGGGCTGGAGATACGCAGTATTTT; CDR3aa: CAIGEGAGDTQYF
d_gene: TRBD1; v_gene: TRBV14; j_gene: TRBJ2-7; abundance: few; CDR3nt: TGTGCCAGCAGCCCGCCGGGGACAGCTACCTACGAGCAGTACTTC; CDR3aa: CASSPPGTATYEQYF
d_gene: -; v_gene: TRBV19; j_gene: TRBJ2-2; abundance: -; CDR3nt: TGTGCCAGTAGTCCCCAGGGGACCGGGGAGCTGTTTTTT; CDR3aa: CASSPQGTGELFF
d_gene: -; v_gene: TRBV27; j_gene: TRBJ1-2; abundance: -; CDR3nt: TGTGCCAGCAGTTTATCGTATCTTGGGGCAGGGGTTGAGTATGGCTACACCTTC; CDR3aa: CASSLSYLGAGVEYGYTF
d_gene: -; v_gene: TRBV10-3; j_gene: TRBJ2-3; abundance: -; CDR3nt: TGTGCCATCAGTGCAGGCAGAGACACAGATACGCAGTATTTT; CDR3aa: CAISAGRDTDTQYF
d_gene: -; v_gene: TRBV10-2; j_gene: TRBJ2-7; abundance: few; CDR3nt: TGCGCCAGCAGTCACCGGGACTCGGGGCACGAGCAGTACTTC; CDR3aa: CASSHRDSGHEQYF
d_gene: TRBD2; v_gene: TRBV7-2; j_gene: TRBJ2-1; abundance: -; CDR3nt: TGTGCCAGCAGCCCCGGACTAGCGCGAGCCGCCGAGCAGTTCTTC; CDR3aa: CASSPGLARAAEQFF
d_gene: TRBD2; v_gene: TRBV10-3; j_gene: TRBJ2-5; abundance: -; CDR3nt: TGTGCCATCAGTGAGGCCCTAGCGGGGGTAACCCAGTACTTC; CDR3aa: CAISEALAGVTQYF
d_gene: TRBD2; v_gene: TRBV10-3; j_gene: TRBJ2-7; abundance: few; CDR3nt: TGTGCCATCAGAGCCGGGACTAGCGGCTACGAGCAGTACTTC; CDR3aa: CAIRAGTSGYEQYF
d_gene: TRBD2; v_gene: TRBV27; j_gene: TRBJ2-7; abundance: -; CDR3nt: TGTGCCAGCAGTAGCGGGACTGCCCAGGGCGAGCAGTACTTC; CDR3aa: CASSSGTAQGEQYF
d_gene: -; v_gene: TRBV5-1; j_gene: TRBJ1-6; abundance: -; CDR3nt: TGCGCCAGCAGCTTCAGGGGCCTAAATTCACCCCTCCACTTT; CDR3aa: CASSFRGLNSPLHF